This T cell receptor (beta chain) was sequenced during a study of CD8+ T cells in alopecia areata. The overall study: Severity among treated patients was scored by the percentage of scalp area affected. Study observations and caveats: Tofacitinib significantly decreased scalp clonality and expanded CD8+ clones among top 100.

With 4 bases removed from V and 8 bases from J, the gap between germline ends came to 17 bases. CDR1 and CDR2 (germline): SGHVS, FNYEAQ. There are 14 residues in the CDR3. Points on this clone: Antigen unknown.

As to treatment: oral pan-JAK inhibitor, 5-10 mg twice daily. cDNA prepared by RNA extraction and subsequent reverse transcription served as the template for sequencing. Generated by immunoSEQ multiplex PCR, the TCRdb table keeps only in-frame clones and is missing some. The sample records fewer than 350,000 clones, 58% being singletons. The starting material was CD4+ T cells sorted from blood, obtained at week 24, from a patient treated with tofacitinib. This receptor was taken from a human donor with alopecia areata. This chain connects TRBV7-6 to TRBJ1-2; D gene ambiguous. This CDR3 reads CASSSMGGSEGYTF. Here the CDR3 DNA reads TGTGCCAGCAGCTCCATGGGAGGGTCGGAGGGCTACACCTTC.